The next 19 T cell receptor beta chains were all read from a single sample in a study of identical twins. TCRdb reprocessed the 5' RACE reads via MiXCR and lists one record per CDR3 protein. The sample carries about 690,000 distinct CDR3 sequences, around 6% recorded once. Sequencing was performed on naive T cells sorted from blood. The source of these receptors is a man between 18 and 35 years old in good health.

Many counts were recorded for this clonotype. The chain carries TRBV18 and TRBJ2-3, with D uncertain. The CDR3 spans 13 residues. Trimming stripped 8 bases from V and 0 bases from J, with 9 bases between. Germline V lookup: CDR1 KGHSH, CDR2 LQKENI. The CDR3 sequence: CASSPQSTDTQYF. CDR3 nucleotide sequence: TGTGCCAGCAGCCCCCAAAGCACAGATACGCAGTATTTT.

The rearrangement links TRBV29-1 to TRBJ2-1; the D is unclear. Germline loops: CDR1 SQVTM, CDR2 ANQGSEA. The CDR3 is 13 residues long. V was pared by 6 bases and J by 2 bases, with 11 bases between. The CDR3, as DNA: TGCAGCGTCCTCCCCGATACCTACAATGAGCAGTTCTTC. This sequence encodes CSVLPDTYNEQFF.

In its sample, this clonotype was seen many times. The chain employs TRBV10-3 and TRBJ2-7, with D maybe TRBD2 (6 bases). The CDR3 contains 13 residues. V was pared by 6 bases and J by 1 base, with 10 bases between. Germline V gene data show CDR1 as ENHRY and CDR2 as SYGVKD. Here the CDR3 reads CAISRDSSYEQYF. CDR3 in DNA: TGTGCCATCAGCAGGGACTCTTCCTACGAGCAGTACTTC.

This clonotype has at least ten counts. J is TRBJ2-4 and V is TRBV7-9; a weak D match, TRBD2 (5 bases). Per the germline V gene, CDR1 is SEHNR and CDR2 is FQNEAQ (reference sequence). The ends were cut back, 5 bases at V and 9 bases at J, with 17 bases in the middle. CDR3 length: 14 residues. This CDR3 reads CASSPSLAPSIQYF. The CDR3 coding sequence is TGTGCCAGCAGCCCAAGTCTAGCCCCCAGCATTCAGTACTTC.

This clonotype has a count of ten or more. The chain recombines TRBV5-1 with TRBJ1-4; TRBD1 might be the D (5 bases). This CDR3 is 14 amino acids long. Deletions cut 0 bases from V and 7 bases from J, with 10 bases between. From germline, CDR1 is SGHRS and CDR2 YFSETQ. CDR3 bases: TGCGCCAGCAGCTTGGGGGGCGAGAGTGAAAAACTGTTTTTT. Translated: CASSLGGESEKLFF. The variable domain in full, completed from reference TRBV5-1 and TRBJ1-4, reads KAGVTQTPRYLIKTRGQQVTLSCSPISGHRSVSWYQQTPGQGLQFLFEYFSETQRNKGNFPGRFSGRQFSNSRSEMNVSTLELGDSALYLCASSLGGESEKLFFGSGTQLSVL.

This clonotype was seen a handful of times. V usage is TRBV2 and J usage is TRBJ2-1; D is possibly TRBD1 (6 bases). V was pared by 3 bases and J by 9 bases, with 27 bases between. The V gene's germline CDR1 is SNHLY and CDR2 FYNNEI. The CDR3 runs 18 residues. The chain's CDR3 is CASSDPDRMIQVVFEQFF. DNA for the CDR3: TGTGCCAGCAGTGACCCTGACAGGATGATTCAGGTCGTTTTTGAGCAGTTCTTC.

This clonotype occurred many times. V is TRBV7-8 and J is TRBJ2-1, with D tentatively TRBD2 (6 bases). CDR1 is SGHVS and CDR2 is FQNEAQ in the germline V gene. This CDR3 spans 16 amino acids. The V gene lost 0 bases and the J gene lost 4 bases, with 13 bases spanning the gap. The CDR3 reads CASSLALGGRYNEQFF. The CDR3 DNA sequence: TGTGCCAGCAGCTTAGCGTTGGGAGGACGATACAATGAGCAGTTCTTC.

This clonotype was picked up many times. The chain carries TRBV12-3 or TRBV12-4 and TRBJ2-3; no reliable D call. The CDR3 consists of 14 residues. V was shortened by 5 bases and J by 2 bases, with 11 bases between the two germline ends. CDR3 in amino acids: CASSPRSPTDTQYF. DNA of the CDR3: TGTGCCAGCAGTCCGAGAAGCCCCACAGATACGCAGTATTTT.

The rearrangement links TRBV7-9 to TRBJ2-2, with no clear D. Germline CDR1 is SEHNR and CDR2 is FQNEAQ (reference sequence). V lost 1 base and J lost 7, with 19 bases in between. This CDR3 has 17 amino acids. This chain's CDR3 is CASSLVPKLKVYGELFF. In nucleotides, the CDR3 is TGTGCCAGCAGCTTAGTACCGAAGTTAAAGGTTTACGGGGAGCTGTTTTTT. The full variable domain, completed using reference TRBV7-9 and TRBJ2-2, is DTGVSQNPRHKITKRGQNVTFRCDPISEHNRLYWYRQTLGQGPEFLTYFQNEAQLEKSRLLSDRFSAERPKGSFSTLEIQRTEQGDSAMYLCASSLVPKLKVYGELFFGEGSRLTVL.

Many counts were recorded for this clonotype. The CDR3 sequence: CASSLRTSGTYEQYF. The CDR3 nucleotides are TGCGCCAGCAGCTTAAGGACTAGCGGGACCTACGAGCAGTACTTC. V gene TRBV5-1 combines with J gene TRBJ2-7, with 12 bases that match TRBD2. Germline V gives CDR1 SGHRS, CDR2 YFSETQ. The CDR3 consists of 15 residues. V was clipped by 2 bases and J by 2 bases; unmatched bases: 2.

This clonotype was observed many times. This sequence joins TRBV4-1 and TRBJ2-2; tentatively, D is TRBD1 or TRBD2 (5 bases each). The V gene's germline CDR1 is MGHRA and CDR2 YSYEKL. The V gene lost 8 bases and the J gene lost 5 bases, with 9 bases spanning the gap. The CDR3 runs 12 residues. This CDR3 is CASLEGTGELFF. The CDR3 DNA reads TGCGCCAGCCTCGAGGGGACCGGGGAGCTGTTTTTT.

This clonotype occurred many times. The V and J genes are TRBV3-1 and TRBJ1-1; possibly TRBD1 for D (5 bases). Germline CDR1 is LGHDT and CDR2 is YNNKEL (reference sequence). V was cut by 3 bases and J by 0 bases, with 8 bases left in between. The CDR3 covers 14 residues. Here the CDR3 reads CASSQGPLNTEAFF. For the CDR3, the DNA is TGTGCCAGCAGCCAGGGACCCCTGAACACTGAAGCTTTCTTT.

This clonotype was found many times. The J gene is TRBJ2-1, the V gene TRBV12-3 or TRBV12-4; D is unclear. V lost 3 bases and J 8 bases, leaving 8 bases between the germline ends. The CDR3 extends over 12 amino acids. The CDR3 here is CASSFIDDEQFF. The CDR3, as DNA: TGTGCCAGCAGTTTCATAGATGATGAGCAGTTCTTC.

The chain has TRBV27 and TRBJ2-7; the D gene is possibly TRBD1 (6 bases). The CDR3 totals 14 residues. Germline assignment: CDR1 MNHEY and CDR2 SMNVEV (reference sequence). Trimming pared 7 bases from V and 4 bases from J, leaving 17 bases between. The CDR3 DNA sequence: TGTGCCAGCAAAACCCAGGGGCTACAATACGAGCAGTACTTC. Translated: CASKTQGLQYEQYF.

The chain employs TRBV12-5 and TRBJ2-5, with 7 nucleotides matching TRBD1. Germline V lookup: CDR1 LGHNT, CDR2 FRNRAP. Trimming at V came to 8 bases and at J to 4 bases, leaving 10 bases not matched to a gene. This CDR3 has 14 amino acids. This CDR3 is CASRGPYRGETQYF. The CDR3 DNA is TGTGCTAGTCGGGGACCGTACAGGGGAGAGACCCAGTACTTC. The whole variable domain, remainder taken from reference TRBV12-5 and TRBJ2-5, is DARVTQTPRHKVTEMGQEVTMRCQPILGHNTVFWYRQTMMQGLELLAYFRNRAPLDDSGMPKDRFSAEMPDATLATLKIQPSEPRDSAVYFCASRGPYRGETQYFGPGTRLLVL.

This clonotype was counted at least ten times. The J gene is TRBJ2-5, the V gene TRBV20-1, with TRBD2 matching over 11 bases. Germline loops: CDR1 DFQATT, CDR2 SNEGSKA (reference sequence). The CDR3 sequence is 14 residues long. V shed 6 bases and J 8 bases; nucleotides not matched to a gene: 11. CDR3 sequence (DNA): TGCAGTGCCCCGGGACTAGCGGAAGTACGCACCCAGTACTTC. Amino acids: CSAPGLAEVRTQYF.

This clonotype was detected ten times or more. DNA for the CDR3: TGTGCCAGCAGCGAGGTTCCTGGGGGCCTAAACACTGAAGCTTTCTTT. This sequence encodes CASSEVPGGLNTEAFF. The chain links TRBV7-9 to TRBJ1-1, with a weak D call TRBD1 (6 bases). Germline lookup yields CDR1 SEHNR and CDR2 FQNEAQ (reference sequence). This CDR3 contains 16 residues. The ends were cut back, 5 bases at V and 2 bases at J, with 18 bases in the middle.

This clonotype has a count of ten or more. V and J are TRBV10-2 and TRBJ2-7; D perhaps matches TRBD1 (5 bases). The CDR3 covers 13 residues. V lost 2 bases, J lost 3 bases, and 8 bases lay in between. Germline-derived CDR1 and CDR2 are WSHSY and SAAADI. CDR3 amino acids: CASSEDRLYEQYV. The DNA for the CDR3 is TGCGCCAGCAGTGAGGACAGACTCTACGAGCAGTACGTC.

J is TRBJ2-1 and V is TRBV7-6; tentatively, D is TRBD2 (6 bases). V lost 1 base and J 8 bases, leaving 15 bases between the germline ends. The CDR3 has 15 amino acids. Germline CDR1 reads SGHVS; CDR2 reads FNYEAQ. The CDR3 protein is CASSLGKFSGDEQFF. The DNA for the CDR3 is TGTGCCAGCAGCTTAGGGAAGTTTTCGGGGGATGAGCAGTTCTTC. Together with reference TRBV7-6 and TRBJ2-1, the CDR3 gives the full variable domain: GAGVSQSPRYKVTKRGQDVALRCDPISGHVSLYWYRQALGQGPEFLTYFNYEAQQDKSGLPNDRFSAERPEGSISTLTIQRTEQRDSAMYRCASSLGKFSGDEQFFGPGTRLTVL.